The T cell receptor (beta chain) under discussion was sequenced for a study of technical replicates of blood from several donors. This clone is a singleton in its sample. Sequenced by immunoSEQ multiplex PCR; TCRdb stores in-frame clones only, minus some. The sample contains about 83,000 clones, 90% to 95% of which appear only once. This CDR3 contains 13 residues. The germline V and J ends were trimmed by 1 base and 8 bases, with 10 bases remaining between them. Germline CDR1 is MNHNS and CDR2 is SASEGT. Sequencing was done on a sample of T cells isolated from PBMCs. The chain uses TRBV6-1 and TRBJ2-3; D possibly corresponds to TRBD2 (7 bases). The clonotype originates from a human donor in good health. The CDR3 loop is CASSEGGGATQYF. The CDR3 region has the DNA TGTGCCAGCAGTGAAGGTGGGGGGGCTACGCAGTATTTT.